Shown below are 24 T cell receptor beta chains from a single sample sequenced in a study of CD8 T cells in Susac syndrome. Reverse transcription of roughly 0.5 to 1 ug RNA was performed with random hexamers. TCRdb reprocessed the immunoSEQ multiplex PCR reads with MiXCR, giving one entry per CDR3 protein. The table includes around 280,000 distinct CDR3 sequences, about 91% detected once. The sample consisted of CD4+ T cells from PBMCs. These receptors were obtained from a human donor with multiple sclerosis.

This rearrangement joins TRBV18 to TRBJ1-5; 7 positions agree with TRBD1. The CDR3 spans 16 residues. V gave up 0 bases and J gave up 9 bases; unmatched junction bases: 11. CDR1 is KGHSH and CDR2 is LQKENI in the germline V gene. The CDR3 sequence is CASSPPGLTGVPPQHF. The CDR3 region has the DNA TGTGCCAGCTCACCACCGGGTCTCACAGGGGTACCGCCCCAGCATTTT.

The chain is built from TRBV18 and TRBJ2-5; 11 bases are shared with TRBD1. V was clipped by 3 bases and J by 4 bases; unmatched bases: 4. CDR1 and CDR2 (germline): KGHSH, LQKENI. The CDR3 spans 15 residues. CDR3 residues: CASSPSGTGGETQYF. The CDR3 region has the DNA TGTGCCAGCTCACCGTCCGGGACAGGGGGAGAGACCCAGTACTTC.

V usage is TRBV4-2 and J usage is TRBJ2-7; no definite D call. Germline CDR1 and CDR2: LGHNA and YNFKEQ. The CDR3 extends over 15 amino acids. The ends were cut back, 0 bases at V and 2 bases at J, with 11 bases in the middle. CDR3 region: CASSQEVSQAYEQYF. CDR3 coding DNA: TGTGCCAGCAGCCAAGAGGTTTCCCAAGCCTACGAGCAGTACTTC.

V usage is TRBV6-2 or TRBV6-3 and J usage is TRBJ1-1; D gene uncertain. The CDR3 extends over 14 amino acids. V lost 6 bases and J 0 bases, leaving 11 bases between the germline ends. CDR1 MNHEY and CDR2 SVGEGT come from the germline V gene. CDR3 region: CASSPARLNTEAFF. The DNA of the CDR3 is TGTGCCAGCAGCCCGGCACGGCTGAACACTGAAGCTTTCTTT.

The CDR3: CASSSSDRGLIYEQFF. In DNA form, the CDR3 reads TGTGCCAGCAGCTCCTCCGACAGGGGTCTCATCTATGAGCAGTTCTTC. The V call is TRBV11-3, the J call TRBJ2-1, with 8 bases aligning to TRBD1. The germline gives CDR1 SGHNT, CDR2 YENEEA. The CDR3 is 16 residues long. The V gene end was trimmed by 4 bases and the J gene end by 8 bases; junction bases not matched to a gene: 13.

The chain couples TRBV6-5 to TRBJ1-1; TRBD1 matches 9 bases. The germline gives CDR1 MNHEY, CDR2 SVGAGI. V gave up 6 bases and J gave up 0 bases; unmatched junction bases: 2. The CDR3 is made up of 14 amino acids. CDR3 in DNA: TGTGCCAGCAGGACAGGGGGTATGAACACTGAAGCTTTCTTT. Translated, it gives CASRTGGMNTEAFF.

The rearrangement links TRBV20-1 to TRBJ1-4; possibly TRBD1 for D (5 bases). Trimming took off 0 bases at V and 7 bases at J, with 15 bases between the two ends. Germline CDR1 and CDR2: DFQATT and SNEGSKA (reference sequence). The CDR3 consists of 15 residues. CDR3 nucleotides: TGCAGTGCTAGAGATATAGGGCAGGGCGGTGAAAAACTGTTTTTT. Protein: CSARDIGQGGEKLFF.

The chain uses TRBV7-2 and TRBJ2-7; possible D gene TRBD2, 6 bases. Germline CDR1 is SGHTA and CDR2 is FQGNSA. The CDR3 is made up of 14 amino acids. V was cut by 2 bases and J by 3 bases, with 11 bases left in between. CDR3 bases: TGTGCCAGCAGCTTACGGACTATGGGCTACGAGCAGTACTTC. Protein sequence: CASSLRTMGYEQYF. The whole variable domain, filled in from reference TRBV7-2 and TRBJ2-7, reads GAGVSQSPSNKVTEKGKDVELRCDPISGHTALYWYRQSLGQGLEFLIYFQGNSAPDKSGLPSDRFSAERTGGSVSTLTIQRTQQEDSAVYLCASSLRTMGYEQYFGPGTRLTVT.

This clonotype was counted a single time. This chain links TRBV6-6 with TRBJ1-2, with D perhaps TRBD1 (6 bases). This CDR3 spans 13 amino acids. V lost 7 bases and J lost 4, with 13 bases in between. Germline CDR1 and CDR2: MNHNY and SVGAGI (reference sequence). The CDR3 loop is CASMGRGAYGYTF. The CDR3 bases are TGTGCCAGCATGGGCAGGGGAGCCTATGGCTACACCTTC.

The chain employs TRBV7-2 and TRBJ2-2; 11 bases fit TRBD1. J lost 4 bases, V lost 5 bases, and 9 bases had no gene match. The CDR3 contains 17 residues. Germline V gene data show CDR1 as SGHTA and CDR2 as FQGNSA. CDR3 loop: CASSIRGQGVVTGELFF. CDR3 DNA sequence: TGTGCCAGCAGCATCCGGGGACAGGGGGTGGTCACCGGGGAGCTGTTTTTT.

As regards this clonotype: One end of the junction fails to match germline, which may point to a read error. The chain combines TRBV3-1 with TRBJ1-5; D is possibly TRBD1 (6 bases). Germline CDR1 is LGHDT and CDR2 is YNNKEL (reference sequence). The CDR3 contains 14 residues. In DNA, the CDR3 is TGTGCCAGCAGCCAAGGCTCAGGGGATCACCCCCAGCATTTT. It encodes CASSQGSGDHPQHF.

The CDR3 DNA sequence: TGTGCCATCGCCTCCACAGGGACCGCTGAAGCTTTCTTT. Amino acids: CAIASTGTAEAFF. The rearrangement joins TRBV10-3 to TRBJ1-1; TRBD1 is a possible D gene (6 bases). V dropped 8 bases and J dropped 6 bases, with 16 bases sitting between them. The CDR3 totals 13 residues. CDR1 is ENHRY and CDR2 is SYGVKD in the germline V gene.

This sequence joins TRBV12-3 or TRBV12-4 and TRBJ2-1; D might be TRBD2 (5 bases). V lost 5 bases, J lost 12 bases, and 17 bases lay in between. The CDR3 is 13 amino acids. This CDR3 is CASSPQRPDGQFF. CDR3 in DNA: TGTGCCAGCAGTCCCCAGCGGCCTGACGGGCAGTTCTTC.

The chain combines TRBV20-1 with TRBJ1-1, with D unresolved. The CDR3 has 9 amino acids. Germline CDR1 and CDR2: DFQATT and SNEGSKA (reference sequence). Trimming removed 3 bases at V and 8 bases at J, with 4 bases between. In nucleotides, the CDR3 is TGCAGTGCTAGCAGGGAAGCTTTCTTT. This translates into CSASREAFF.

The chain employs TRBV11-2 and TRBJ2-5; D might be TRBD2 (5 bases). Germline loops: CDR1 SGHAT, CDR2 FQNNGV. The CDR3 consists of 13 residues. The V gene lost 5 bases and the J gene lost 5 bases, with 12 bases spanning the gap. The CDR3 loop is CASSRWGVETQYF. CDR3 bases: TGTGCCAGCAGCCGTTGGGGAGTGGAGACCCAGTACTTC.

The chain employs TRBV19 and TRBJ2-1, with 8 bases identical to TRBD1. The CDR3 sequence is 15 residues long. Germline loops: CDR1 LNHDA, CDR2 SQIVND (reference sequence). After removal of 5 bases from V and 7 bases from J, the junction contained 10 bases not matched to a gene. DNA for the CDR3: TGTGCCAGTAGTTCGACGACAGGGGTGCGAAATGAGCAGTTCTTC. Amino acids: CASSSTTGVRNEQFF.

The gene calls are TRBV19 and TRBJ1-5, with TRBD1 identical over 9 bases. The trim removed 6 bases at V and 4 bases at J, leaving 7 bases unmatched. The germline V gene encodes CDR1 LNHDA and CDR2 SQIVND (reference sequence). This CDR3 comprises 15 residues. As DNA, the CDR3 is TGTGCCAGTAGACAGGGACAGGGATCGAATCAGCCCCAGCATTTT. Translated: CASRQGQGSNQPQHF.

The chain recombines TRBV5-1 with TRBJ2-2, with D possibly TRBD2 on 6 matching bases. Germline lookup yields CDR1 SGHRS and CDR2 YFSETQ. The CDR3 is made up of 17 amino acids. V was trimmed by 4 bases and J by 0 bases, leaving 16 bases between them. The CDR3 loop is CASSRGAREANTGELFF. The DNA for the CDR3 is TGCGCCAGCAGCCGCGGGGCACGAGAAGCGAACACCGGGGAGCTGTTTTTT.

The V and J genes are TRBV4-2 and TRBJ2-7; D may be TRBD1 (5 bases). Germline V gives CDR1 LGHNA, CDR2 YNFKEQ. CDR3 length: 17 residues. Trimming cost V 4 bases and J 2 bases, with 21 bases left between them. The CDR3: CASSLLPQGRFPYEQYF. The CDR3 bases are TGTGCCAGCAGCCTTTTGCCCCAGGGTCGTTTTCCCTACGAGCAGTACTTC.

The chain combines TRBV18 with TRBJ2-5; TRBD1 matches 7 bases. There are 16 residues in the CDR3. Germline values: CDR1 KGHSH, CDR2 LQKENI. V gave up 6 bases and J gave up 1 base; unmatched junction bases: 11. The CDR3 DNA reads TGTGCCAGCTCGCCCGGGACAGCCGACCCCCAAGAGACCCAGTACTTC. Translating it yields CASSPGTADPQETQYF.

This chain connects TRBV2 to TRBJ1-1; the D gene is possibly TRBD1 (5 bases). The CDR3 sequence is 11 residues long. Trimming took 10 bases from V and 6 from J, leaving 12 bases between them. Germline-derived CDR1 and CDR2 are SNHLY and FYNNEI. The CDR3 DNA is TGTGCCACACAGAGGGGTTCTGAAGCTTTCTTT. Residues: CATQRGSEAFF.

This chain connects TRBV3-1 to TRBJ1-2, with no clear D. The V end was cut by 2 bases, the J end by 3 bases, with 7 bases between. The CDR3 is 13 amino acids. Germline CDR1 and CDR2: LGHDT and YNNKEL (reference sequence). The CDR3 protein is CASSQNNDYGYTF. The CDR3 coding sequence is TGTGCCAGCAGCCAAAACAACGACTATGGCTACACCTTC.

This clonotype was counted a few times. The genes are TRBV19 and TRBJ1-1, with D hard to call. CDR1 LNHDA and CDR2 SQIVND come from the germline V gene (reference sequence). The CDR3 totals 14 residues. Deletions cut 7 bases from V and 0 bases from J, with 12 bases between. The CDR3 coding sequence is TGTGCCAGTACCCTCGGGCGGATGAACACTGAAGCTTTCTTT. It codes for CASTLGRMNTEAFF.

This sequence joins TRBV30 and TRBJ2-7, with a tentative D call TRBD2 (6 bases). The CDR3 is 15 residues long. The germline V gene has CDR1 GTSNPN and CDR2 SVGIG (reference sequence). Trimming cost V 5 bases and J 2 bases, with 19 bases left between them. The CDR3 region has the DNA TGTGCCTGGGCTGGGGGGAATTCTCCCACCTACGAGCAGTACTTC. It specifies CAWAGGNSPTYEQYF.